The count of the clone carrying this T cell receptor beta chain is one. The CDR3 has 18 residues. Trimming took 0 bases from V and 0 from J, leaving 15 bases between them. Germline assignment: CDR1 KGHSH and CDR2 LQKENI. The sample belongs to a study of blood T cell repertoires in COVID-19. About the study: Whether acute or convalescent, the COVID-19 samples came from the United States, Italy and Spain. Nucleic acid was either cDNA or gDNA, and it came from T cells, B-cell-depleted T cells, or PBMCs.

As originally analysed: Reference gene primer amplification gave estimated nucleated cell counts. Measured with immunoSEQ multiplex PCR; TCRdb has only the in-frame clones, and not every one. V and J calls and clone size are those listed in that table; D and trimming were worked out from the DNA. The data contain 55,000 to 85,000 clones, more than 75% of them singletons. The sequencing input was peripheral blood. This TCR came from a woman in her seventies with acute or convalescent COVID-19. The chain is built from TRBV18 and TRBJ1-3; no firm D call. The CDR3 coding sequence is TGTGCCAGCTCACCACCGAATCAACGCAGTTTCTCTGGAAACACCATATATTTT. Residues: CASSPPNQRSFSGNTIYF.